This TCR beta chain was captured in a study of cytomegalovirus exposure and HLA in healthy donors. Primers for the PCR totalled 60 Vbeta and 13 Jbeta. Here immunoSEQ multiplex PCR was the method, and the copy in TCRdb shows in-frame clones only, minus some. This table has approximately 160,000 clones, roughly 85% appearing once. At collection, donors were nominally healthy, but unrecorded immune exposures were probable. From germline, CDR1 is MDHEN and CDR2 SYDVKM. The CDR3 extends over 15 amino acids. Germline trimming cut 6 bases from V and 7 bases from J; bases unmatched to any gene: 9. Study-wide points: One variant, a missense change in DCLRE1C, was linked in a later analysis to TCR beta V- and J-gene trimming.

On this clone: Its antigen is not identified.

The material sequenced was PBMCs. The J gene is TRBJ1-2, the V gene TRBV28, with 12 bases aligning to TRBD1. The TCR originated in a male donor in good health and CMV-seronegative. In DNA, the CDR3 is TGTGCCAGCAGGGATCCGGGACAGGGGGCGAGTGGCTACACCTTC. Protein product: CASRDPGQGASGYTF.